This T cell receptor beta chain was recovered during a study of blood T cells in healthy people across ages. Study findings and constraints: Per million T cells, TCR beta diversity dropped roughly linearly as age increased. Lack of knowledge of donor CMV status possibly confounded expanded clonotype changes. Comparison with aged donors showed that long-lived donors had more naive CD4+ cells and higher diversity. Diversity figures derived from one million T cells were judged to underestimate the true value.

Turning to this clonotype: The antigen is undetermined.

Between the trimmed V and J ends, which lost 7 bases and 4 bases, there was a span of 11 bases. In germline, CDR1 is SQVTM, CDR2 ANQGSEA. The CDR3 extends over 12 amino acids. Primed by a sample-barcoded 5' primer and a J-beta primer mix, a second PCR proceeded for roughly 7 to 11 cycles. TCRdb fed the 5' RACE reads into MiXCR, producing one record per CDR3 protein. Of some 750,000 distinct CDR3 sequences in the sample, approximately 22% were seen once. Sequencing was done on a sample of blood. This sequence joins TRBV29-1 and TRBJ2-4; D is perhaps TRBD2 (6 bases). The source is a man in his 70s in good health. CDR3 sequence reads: CSGGDFKNIQYF. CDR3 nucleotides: TGCAGCGGGGGGGACTTTAAAAACATTCAGTACTTC.